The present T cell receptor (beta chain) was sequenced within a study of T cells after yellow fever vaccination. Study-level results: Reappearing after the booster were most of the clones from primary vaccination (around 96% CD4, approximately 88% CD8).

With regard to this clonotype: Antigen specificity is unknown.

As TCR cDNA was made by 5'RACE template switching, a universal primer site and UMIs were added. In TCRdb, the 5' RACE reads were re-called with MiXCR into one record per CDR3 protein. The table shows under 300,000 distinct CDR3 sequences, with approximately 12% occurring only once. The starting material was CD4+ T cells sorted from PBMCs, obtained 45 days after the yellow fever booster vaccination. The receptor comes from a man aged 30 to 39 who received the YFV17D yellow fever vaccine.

The CDR3 is CASRPTGGGSTDTQYF. The CDR3 nucleotides read TGCGCCAGCAGGCCCACAGGGGGTGGGAGCACAGATACGCAGTATTTT. This chain joins TRBV5-1 and TRBJ2-3; 8 bases map to TRBD1. From germline, CDR1 is SGHRS and CDR2 YFSETQ. V dropped 5 bases and J dropped 0; count of bases not matched to a gene: 8. CDR3 length: 16 residues.